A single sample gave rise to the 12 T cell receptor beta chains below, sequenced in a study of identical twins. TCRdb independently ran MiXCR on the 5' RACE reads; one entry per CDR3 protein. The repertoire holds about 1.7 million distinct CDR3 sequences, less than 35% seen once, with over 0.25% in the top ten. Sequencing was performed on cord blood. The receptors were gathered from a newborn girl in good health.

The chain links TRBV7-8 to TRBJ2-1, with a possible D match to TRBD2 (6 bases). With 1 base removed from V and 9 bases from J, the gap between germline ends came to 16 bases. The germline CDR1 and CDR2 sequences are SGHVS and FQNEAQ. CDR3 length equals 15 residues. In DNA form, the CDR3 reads TGTGCCAGCAGCTTAGGAGGGACTGAACTCGGTGAGCAGTTCTTC. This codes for CASSLGGTELGEQFF.

CDR3 amino acids: CASSPGQGMVNQPQHF. Written as DNA, the CDR3 is TGTGCCAGCAGTCCAGGACAGGGGATGGTCAATCAGCCCCAGCATTTT. V is TRBV6-5 and J is TRBJ1-5; 9 bases fit TRBD1. The CDR3 loop spans 16 amino acids. Germline V gene sequence: CDR1 MNHEY, CDR2 SVGAGI. V was pared by 5 bases and J by 3 bases, with 8 bases of the junction left unmatched.

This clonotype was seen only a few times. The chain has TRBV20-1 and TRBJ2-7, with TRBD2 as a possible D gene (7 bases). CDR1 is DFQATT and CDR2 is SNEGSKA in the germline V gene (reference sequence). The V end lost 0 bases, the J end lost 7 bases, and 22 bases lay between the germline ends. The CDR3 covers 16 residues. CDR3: CSARDRGGLTYNEQYF. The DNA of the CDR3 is TGCAGTGCTAGAGATAGGGGGGGGCTAACCTACAATGAGCAGTACTTC.

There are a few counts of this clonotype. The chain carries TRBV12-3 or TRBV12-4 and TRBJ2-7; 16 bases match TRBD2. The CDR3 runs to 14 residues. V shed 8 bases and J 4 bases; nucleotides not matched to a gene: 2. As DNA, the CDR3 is TGTGCCAGCCAGGGACTAGCGGGAGGGTACGAGCAGTACTTC. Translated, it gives CASQGLAGGYEQYF.

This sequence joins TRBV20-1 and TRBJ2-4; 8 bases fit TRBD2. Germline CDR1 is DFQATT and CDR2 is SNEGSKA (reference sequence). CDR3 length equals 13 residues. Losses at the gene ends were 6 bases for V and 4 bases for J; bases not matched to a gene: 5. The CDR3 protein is CSAYERGKNIQYF. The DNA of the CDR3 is TGCAGTGCGTATGAGCGGGGGAAAAACATTCAGTACTTC.

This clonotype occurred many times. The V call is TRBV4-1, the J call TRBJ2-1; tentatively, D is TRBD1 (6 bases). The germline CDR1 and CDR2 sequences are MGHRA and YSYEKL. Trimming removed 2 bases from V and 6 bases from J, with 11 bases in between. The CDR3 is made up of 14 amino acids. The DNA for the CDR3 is TGCGCCAGCAGCCAATTCCGGGACACCAATGAGCAGTTCTTC. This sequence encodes CASSQFRDTNEQFF.

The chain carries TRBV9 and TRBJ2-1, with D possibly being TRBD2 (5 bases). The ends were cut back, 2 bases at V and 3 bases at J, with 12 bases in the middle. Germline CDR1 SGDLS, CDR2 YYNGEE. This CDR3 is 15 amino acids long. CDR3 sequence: CASSVSPTSYNEQFF. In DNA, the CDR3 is TGTGCCAGCAGCGTTTCCCCTACTAGCTACAATGAGCAGTTCTTC.

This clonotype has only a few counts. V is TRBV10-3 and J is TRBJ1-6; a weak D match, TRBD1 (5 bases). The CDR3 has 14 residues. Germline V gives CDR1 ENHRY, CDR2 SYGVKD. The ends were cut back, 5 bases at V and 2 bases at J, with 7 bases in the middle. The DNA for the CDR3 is TGTGCCATCAGTCGGGGGGCCTATAATTCACCCCTCCACTTT. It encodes CAISRGAYNSPLHF.

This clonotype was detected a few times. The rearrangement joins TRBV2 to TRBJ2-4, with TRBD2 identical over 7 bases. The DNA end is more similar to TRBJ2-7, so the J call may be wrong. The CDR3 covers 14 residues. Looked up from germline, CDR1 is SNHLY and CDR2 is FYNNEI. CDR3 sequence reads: CASSNRASGYEQYF. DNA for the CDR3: TGTGCCAGCAGTAATAGGGCTAGCGGCTACGAGCAGTACTTC.

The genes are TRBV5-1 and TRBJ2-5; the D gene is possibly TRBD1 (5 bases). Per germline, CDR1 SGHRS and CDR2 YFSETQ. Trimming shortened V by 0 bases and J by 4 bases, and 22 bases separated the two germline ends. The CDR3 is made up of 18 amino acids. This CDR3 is CASSLVPRQYSRRETQYF. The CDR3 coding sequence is TGCGCCAGCAGCTTGGTACCCCGACAGTATTCAAGGAGAGAGACCCAGTACTTC.

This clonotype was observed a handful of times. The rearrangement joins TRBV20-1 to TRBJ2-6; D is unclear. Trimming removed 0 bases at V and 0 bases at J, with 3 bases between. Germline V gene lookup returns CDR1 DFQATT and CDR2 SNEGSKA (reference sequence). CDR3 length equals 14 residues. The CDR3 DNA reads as TGCAGTGCTAGAGATATCTCTGGGGCCAACGTCCTGACTTTC. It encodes CSARDISGANVLTF.

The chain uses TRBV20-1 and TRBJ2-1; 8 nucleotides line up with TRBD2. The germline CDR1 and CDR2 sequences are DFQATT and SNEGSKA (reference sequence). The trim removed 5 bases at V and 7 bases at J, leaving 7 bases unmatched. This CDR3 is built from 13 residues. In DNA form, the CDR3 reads TGCAGTGCTCAAGGGGGGACTAGGAATGAGCAGTTCTTC. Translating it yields CSAQGGTRNEQFF.